This T cell receptor (beta chain) comes out of a study of T cell responses to AZD1222 COVID-19 vaccine (dated by TCRdb to the early 2020s). Notes on the research overall: Because spike-specific TCR depth and breadth did not differ between the two schedules, AZD1222 recipients who got a second dose at roughly 4 weeks were pooled with those who got a second dose at roughly 12 weeks. TCR sequencing covered fewer than 250 trial participants: around 210 given two doses of AZD1222 and approximately 26 given two doses of MenACWY control vaccine. Enrollment into the trials was organized by age into subgroups of 18-55, 56-69 and 70-plus years, and those subgroups contained about 160, 30 and 59 TCR-sequenced participants, respectively.

Notes on this clone: Its antigen is currently not known. No base qualities exist here, and no much larger clone lies one base off it.

Including the terminal cysteine and phenylalanine, the CDR3 comprises 11 residues. The retained sequence is limited to the CDR3, 33 bases, with the frame set at the first base. Between the V and J ends, shortened by 1 base and 8 bases respectively, the junction contains 3 bases. CDR1 and CDR2 (MDHEN, SYDVKM) derive from the germline V gene. The meaning of the sample's time point label: baseline before first vaccination. The vaccinee samples were drawn from two UK trials, COV001 and COV002, one of which was a single-blind randomized controlled phase 2/3 trial testing AZD1222 (ChAdOx1 nCoV-19) in healthy adults. For TCRbeta chain sequencing, PBMC samples were collected from trial participants at day 0 and at day 28 after the second dose. What the work shows at the level of the full study, not this receptor alone: In the small 56-69-year group, the increase in depth fell short of significance, most likely because of low power. The whole spike protein was spanned by vaccine-associated CD4 TCRs, and dominant responses were seen in regions 160-218 and 743-854. No day 14 peak-response samples were available, so repertoires were characterized only after the peak T cell response. Only six AZD1222 recipients were SARS-CoV-2 seropositive at baseline, limiting conclusions about previously exposed vaccinees. After two AZD1222 doses, spike-specific TCR breadth and depth were significantly higher than at day 0 and than in MenACWY recipients. Participants were mostly white British and included more females than males, and it was suggested by the authors that clonal diversity may have been underestimated. Reportedly, almost half of the unique spike-specific TCRs recognized epitopes lying outside the regions that are mutated in the B.1.351 and B.1.1.7 variants.

The CDR3 regions of human TCRbeta chains were analyzed by immunosequencing. Turning to the authors' computational methods: TCRs in the repertoires were matched against a reference library of SARS-CoV-2-specific TCRs that had been generated with the MIRA antigen-specificity platform. Breadth was defined as the fraction of unique TCRs that were SARS-CoV-2-associated. Depth was defined as the fraction of total T cells that were SARS-CoV-2-associated. Using the MIRA data, each spike-specific TCR was assigned both to the spike region to which the TCR was reactive and to a CD4 or CD8 class. Log10-transformed breadth and depth values were compared by one-way ANOVA with Sidak's multiple comparisons tests. TCRdb obtained this table from immuneACCESS and retained in-frame rearrangements with V and J assigned. These tables miss some clones; where compared with another copy, unresolved V genes account for less than half of the shortfall, and the remainder is unexplained. D and trimming come from the DNA, and the V and J calls and clone size come from that table. This sample has 85,000 to 90,000 clones in its table, and around 90% of those were observed once. Jointly, the top ten make up around 2% of the sample.

The V and J genes are TRBV28 and TRBJ2-1; no D gene call is confident. This clonotype originated in an adult in good health. The specimen comprised peripheral blood, sampled on day 0 of AZD1222 vaccination. For the CDR3, the sequence is CASSLSHEQFF. The DNA is as follows: TGTGCCAGCAGTTTATCCCATGAGCAGTTCTTC.